This T cell receptor beta chain was identified during a study of technical replicates of blood from several donors. Profiling relied on immunoSEQ multiplex PCR, and the TCRdb table lists in-frame clones only, not all of them. The sample shows tens of thousands of clones, about 86% of them seen only once. V gave up 6 bases and J gave up 5 bases; unmatched junction bases: 8. The CDR3 extends over 15 amino acids. Germline loops: CDR1 LGHNT, CDR2 FRNRAP. The sequence was obtained from a human donor in good health. Some clones in this sample may be carry-over from other donors' samples. The chain joins TRBV12-5 to TRBJ2-2; 8 bases are a match to TRBD2. Sequenced input: PBMCs. The CDR3 reads CASGHNGGATGELFF. CDR3 nucleotides: TGTGCTAGTGGACACAACGGGGGGGCAACCGGGGAGCTGTTTTTT.